The 2 T cell receptor beta chains presented below share a single source sample, sequenced in a study of blood T cell repertoires in COVID-19. The data were produced by immunoSEQ multiplex PCR, yet TCRdb's version contains in-frame clones alone and is incomplete. The sample has a few hundred thousand clones; approximately 88% are singletons. The sequenced material came from PBMCs or T cells enriched from blood (not recorded which). Receptors originate from a man between 18 and 29 years old with acute COVID-19.

V usage is TRBV12-5 and J usage is TRBJ2-5; 10 nucleotides align to TRBD1. The J segment lost 3 bases and the V segment lost 5 bases, leaving 6 bases of the junction unmatched. Germline V gives CDR1 LGHNT, CDR2 FRNRAP. The CDR3 has 15 amino acids. CDR3 DNA: TGTGCTAGTGGTCCCCCCGGACAGGGGGAAGAGACCCAGTACTTC. It translates to CASGPPGQGEETQYF.

The chain has TRBV28 and TRBJ1-5; D gene uncertain. CDR1 and CDR2 from the germline V gene are MDHEN and SYDVKM. The length of the CDR3 is 14 residues. Trimming took off 6 bases at V and 1 base at J, with 10 bases between the two ends. Here the CDR3 DNA reads TGTGCCAGCAGCGGAGGTCCGAGCAATCAGCCCCAGCATTTT. Its translation is CASSGGPSNQPQHF.